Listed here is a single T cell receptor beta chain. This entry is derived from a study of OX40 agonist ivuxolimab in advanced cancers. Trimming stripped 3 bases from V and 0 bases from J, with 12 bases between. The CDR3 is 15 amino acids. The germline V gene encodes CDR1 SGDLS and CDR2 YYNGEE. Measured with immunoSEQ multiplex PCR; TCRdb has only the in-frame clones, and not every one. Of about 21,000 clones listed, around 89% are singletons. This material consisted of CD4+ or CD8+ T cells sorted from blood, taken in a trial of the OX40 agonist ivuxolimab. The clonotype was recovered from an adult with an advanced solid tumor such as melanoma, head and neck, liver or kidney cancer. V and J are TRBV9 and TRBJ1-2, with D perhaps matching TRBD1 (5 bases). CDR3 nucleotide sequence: TGTGCCAGCAGCGGAGGGACGGTGACTAACTATGGCTACACCTTC. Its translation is CASSGGTVTNYGYTF.